Presented here are 10 T cell receptor beta chains from one specimen sequenced in a study of vaccination and CD4 T cells after COVID-19. Their specific antigens are unknown. Treatment indicated: approximately 10-day PBMC culture with coronavirus spike peptide pools or control peptides (ViraFEST assay). CD4+ T cells that came from the unexposed donor were collected before the COVID-19 pandemic (2011-2018). Cultured CD4+ T cell DNA underwent sequencing with the Oncomine TCR Beta short-read assay. From the PCR reads, TCRdb called clonotypes with MiXCR, one entry per CDR3 protein. The sample lists 6,500 to 8,500 distinct CDR3 sequences; under 40% were seen once. Input material: CD4+ T cells from blood, cultured in vitro. These receptor sequences come from a human donor in good health.

Only a few counts were recorded for this clonotype. The V gene is TRBV5-8, the J gene TRBJ1-2; 9 bases fit TRBD1. CDR1 and CDR2 (germline): SGHTS, YDEGEE. CDR3 length: 14 residues. The J segment lost 2 bases and the V segment lost 7 bases, leaving 6 bases of the junction unmatched. The CDR3 coding sequence is TGTGCCAGCCACAGGGGGCTTATAAACTATGGCTACACCTTC. Amino acids: CASHRGLINYGYTF.

This clonotype was counted between two and nine times. V usage is TRBV6-1 and J usage is TRBJ1-6; tentative D call: TRBD1 (5 bases). The germline V gene has CDR1 MNHNS and CDR2 SASEGT. The CDR3 is 15 residues long. Deletions cut 5 bases from V and 5 bases from J, with 13 bases between. CDR3 DNA sequence: TGTGCCAGCAGTCCGAGCGGGACCAATAATTCACCCCTCCACTTT. Amino acids: CASSPSGTNNSPLHF.

A few counts support this clonotype. The V gene is TRBV19, the J gene TRBJ2-3; D gene ambiguous. CDR1 and CDR2 (germline): LNHDA, SQIVND (reference sequence). The CDR3 contains 16 residues. The germline V and J ends were trimmed by 5 bases and 9 bases, with 24 bases remaining between them. The CDR3 sequence: CASSPPGIVTELTQYF. The DNA for the CDR3 is TGTGCCAGTAGTCCCCCGGGCATTGTCACAGAGCTGACGCAGTATTTT.

V and J are TRBV18 and TRBJ2-2; D is tentatively TRBD1 or TRBD2 (5 bases each). The CDR3 is 13 residues long. The V end was cut by 3 bases, the J end by 5 bases, with 7 bases between. CDR1 and CDR2 (germline): KGHSH, LQKENI. CDR3 nucleotides: TGTGCCAGCTCACCCTGGGGGACCGGGGAGCTGTTTTTT. It specifies CASSPWGTGELFF.

This clonotype was seen a few times. This sequence joins TRBV6-1 and TRBJ2-5; TRBD2 matches 9 bases. V was pared by 5 bases and J by 2 bases, with 9 bases of the junction left unmatched. The CDR3 contains 16 residues. Germline lookup yields CDR1 MNHNS and CDR2 SASEGT. CDR3 coding DNA: TGTGCCAGCAGTCCCTTAGCGGGGGCCACGCAAGAGACCCAGTACTTC. It translates to CASSPLAGATQETQYF.

V usage is TRBV28 and J usage is TRBJ2-5, with D hard to call. V dropped 2 bases and J dropped 1 base, with 8 bases sitting between them. CDR1 is MDHEN, CDR2 SYDVKM, per germline. The CDR3 extends over 14 amino acids. CDR3 sequence (DNA): TGTGCCAGCAGTTTACCTCGACCCCAAGAGACCCAGTACTTC. It encodes CASSLPRPQETQYF.

In this sample, this clonotype turned up a few times. The gene calls are TRBV21-1 and TRBJ1-2. TRBV21-1 is a pseudogene. The CDR3 consists of 13 residues. The CDR3 here is CASSKARKDGYTF. CDR3 DNA: TGTGCCAGCAGCAAAGCGCGCAAGGATGGCTACACCTTC.

V usage is TRBV20-1 and J usage is TRBJ1-5; D may be TRBD1 (6 bases). The CDR3 is 15 amino acids. V was shortened by 0 bases and J by 5 bases, with 14 bases between the two germline ends. Germline CDR1 is DFQATT and CDR2 is SNEGSKA (reference sequence). CDR3 loop: CSAREWEAGDQPQHF. The CDR3 coding sequence is TGCAGTGCTAGAGAGTGGGAGGCAGGGGATCAGCCCCAGCATTTT.

This chain uses TRBV5-1 with TRBJ2-3; D not certain. The CDR3 extends over 13 amino acids. V was shortened by 2 bases and J by 4 bases, with 8 bases between the two germline ends. Looked up from germline, CDR1 is SGHRS and CDR2 is YFSETQ. CDR3 in DNA: TGCGCCAGCAGCTTTTCGGAAGCAGATACGCAGTATTTT. This encodes CASSFSEADTQYF.

This clonotype occurred a few times. V and J are TRBV20-1 and TRBJ1-2; D is unclear. Germline-derived CDR1 and CDR2 are DFQATT and SNEGSKA (reference sequence). The V end was cut by 3 bases, the J end by 7 bases, with 18 bases between. The CDR3 contains 14 residues. The CDR3: CSARQGFSTTGYTF. CDR3 nucleotides: TGCAGTGCTAGGCAAGGCTTTTCCACCACTGGCTACACCTTC.